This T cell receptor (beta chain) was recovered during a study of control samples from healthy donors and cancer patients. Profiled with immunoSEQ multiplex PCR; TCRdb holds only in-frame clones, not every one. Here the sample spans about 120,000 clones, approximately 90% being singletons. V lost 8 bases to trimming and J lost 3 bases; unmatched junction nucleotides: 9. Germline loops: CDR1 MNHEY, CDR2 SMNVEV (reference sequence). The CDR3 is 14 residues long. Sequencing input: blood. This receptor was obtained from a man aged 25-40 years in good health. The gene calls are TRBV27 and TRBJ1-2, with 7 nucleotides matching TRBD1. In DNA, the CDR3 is TGTGCCAGCGGGAGAGGGGGCATGCACTATGGCTACACCTTC. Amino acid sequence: CASGRGGMHYGYTF.